These 26 T cell receptor beta chains share one sample of origin, sequenced in a study of memory CD4+ T cells and cytomegalovirus serostatus. Single viable CD3+CD4+CD8-CD45RO+ cells were sorted as the memory CD4+ T cells. Measured with immunoSEQ multiplex PCR; TCRdb has only the in-frame clones, and not every one. The table has about 41,000 clones, 60% to 85% seen once. Source material: memory CD4+ T cells from blood. Receptor source: an adult in good health and CMV-seronegative.

V usage is TRBV4-3 and J usage is TRBJ2-2; 7 nucleotides match TRBD2. Germline V gene lookup returns CDR1 LGHNA and CDR2 YSLEER. This CDR3 has 16 residues. The J segment lost 8 bases and the V segment lost 4 bases, leaving 13 bases of the junction unmatched. This CDR3 reads CASSLGPSGAGGELFF. As DNA, the CDR3 is TGCGCCAGCAGCCTGGGGCCCAGCGGGGCTGGGGGGGAGCTGTTTTTT.

The gene calls are TRBV10-3 and TRBJ2-7; D is tentatively TRBD1 or TRBD2 (5 bases each). V lost 3 bases to trimming and J lost 2 bases, with 11 bases between them. The CDR3 spans 14 residues. Germline loops: CDR1 ENHRY, CDR2 SYGVKD. CDR3 sequence: CAISDRDGPYEQYF. CDR3 sequence (DNA): TGTGCCATCAGTGATCGGGACGGACCCTACGAGCAGTACTTC.

This clone appeared a few times. The genes are TRBV7-6 and TRBJ2-5; a weak D match, TRBD2 (5 bases). Trimming removed 1 base from V and 9 bases from J, with 9 bases in between. Germline assignment: CDR1 SGHVS and CDR2 FNYEAQ. The CDR3 has 12 residues. In DNA form, the CDR3 reads TGTGCCAGCAGCTTAGGCGCGGAGGCCCAGTACTTC. This translates into CASSLGAEAQYF.

In DNA form, the CDR3 reads TGCGCCAGCAGCCCAGGGGGTCATAATGAAAAACTGTTTTTT. Translated, it gives CASSPGGHNEKLFF. The chain links TRBV5-1 to TRBJ1-4; TRBD1 agrees at 7 bases. The germline V gene has CDR1 SGHRS and CDR2 YFSETQ. The CDR3 is made up of 14 amino acids. V lost 4 bases to trimming and J lost 4 bases; unmatched junction nucleotides: 4.

V and J are TRBV30 and TRBJ2-3; 13 nucleotides match TRBD2. The CDR3 has 14 amino acids. CDR1 is GTSNPN, CDR2 SVGIG, per germline (reference sequence). The V segment lost 5 bases and the J segment 8 bases; nucleotides outside the gene matches: 7. The CDR3 DNA reads as TGTGCCTGGGAAGGACTAGCGGGAGAGGGTACGCAGTATTTT. Translation: CAWEGLAGEGTQYF.

The rearrangement links TRBV5-6 to TRBJ1-5; the D gene is possibly TRBD1 (5 bases). The V gene's germline CDR1 is SGHDT and CDR2 YYEEEE. This CDR3 region has 14 residues. The V end was cut by 2 bases, the J end by 3 bases, with 9 bases between. The CDR3 sequence: CASSLLGVNQPQHF. Here the CDR3 DNA reads TGTGCCAGCAGCTTATTGGGGGTCAATCAGCCCCAGCATTTT.

The V and J genes are TRBV11-2 and TRBJ2-7; D is tentatively TRBD1 or TRBD2 (5 bases each). Germline CDR1 and CDR2: SGHAT and FQNNGV. The CDR3 spans 13 residues. V lost 5 bases, J lost 9 bases, and 17 bases lay in between. The CDR3: CASSPPLRGVQYF. The CDR3 coding sequence is TGTGCCAGCAGCCCCCCCCTGAGGGGCGTGCAGTACTTC.

The V call is TRBV5-1, the J call TRBJ2-1; possible D gene TRBD2, 6 bases. V lost 4 bases to trimming and J lost 4 bases, with 12 bases between them. CDR1 is SGHRS, CDR2 YFSETQ, per germline. The CDR3 loop spans 14 amino acids. The CDR3 DNA is TGCGCCAGCAGCCGTGGTGGGGGGTACAATGAGCAGTTCTTC. Translation: CASSRGGGYNEQFF. The whole variable domain, remainder taken from reference TRBV5-1 and TRBJ2-1, is KAGVTQTPRYLIKTRGQQVTLSCSPISGHRSVSWYQQTPGQGLQFLFEYFSETQRNKGNFPGRFSGRQFSNSRSEMNVSTLELGDSALYLCASSRGGGYNEQFFGPGTRLTVL.

V and J are TRBV27 and TRBJ1-4, with a weak D call TRBD1 (5 bases). Germline lookup yields CDR1 MNHEY and CDR2 SMNVEV (reference sequence). V was trimmed by 6 bases and J by 1 base, leaving 9 bases between them. The CDR3 is 14 residues long. CDR3 region: CASSDSRTNEKLFF. DNA of the CDR3: TGTGCCAGCAGCGACAGCCGAACTAATGAAAAACTGTTTTTT.

The chain employs TRBV7-2 and TRBJ2-3; D is unresolved. The V gene lost 4 bases and the J gene lost 0 bases, with 14 bases spanning the gap. CDR1 is SGHTA and CDR2 is FQGNSA in the germline V gene. The CDR3 runs to 16 residues. The CDR3, as DNA: TGTGCCAGCAGCTCAGGTGGAGCGTCTAGCACAGATACGCAGTATTTT. It encodes CASSSGGASSTDTQYF.

The V and J genes are TRBV11-1 and TRBJ2-2; no firm D call. Germline CDR1 is SGHAT and CDR2 is FQDESV (reference sequence). Trimming left V 5 bases short and J 7 bases short, with 20 bases between. The CDR3 is 16 amino acids. The CDR3 coding sequence is TGTGCCAGCAGCCTTAGGGTGTGGGCCTCGGGCGGGGAGCTGTTTTTT. Protein: CASSLRVWASGGELFF.

This chain connects TRBV5-6 to TRBJ2-6, with no clear D. The CDR3 is 13 residues long. The V gene's germline CDR1 is SGHDT and CDR2 YYEEEE. V lost 0 bases and J lost 4, with 2 bases in between. CDR3 residues: CASSLVGANVLTF. The CDR3 bases are TGTGCCAGCAGCTTGGTCGGGGCCAACGTCCTGACTTTC.

The V and J genes are TRBV5-4 and TRBJ2-1; 10 nucleotides line up with TRBD2. Germline V gene data show CDR1 as SGHNT and CDR2 as YYREEE (reference sequence). The CDR3 spans 14 residues. V lost 2 bases to trimming and J lost 15 bases; unmatched junction nucleotides: 11. CDR3 DNA: TGTGCCAGCAGCTTTCTAGCGGGAGAGGGGAATATGTTCTTC. It is translated as CASSFLAGEGNMFF. Supplemented by reference TRBV5-4 and TRBJ2-1, the full variable domain reads ETGVTQSPTHLIKTRGQQVTLRCSSQSGHNTVSWYQQALGQGPQFIFQYYREEENGRGNFPPRFSGLQFPNYSSELNVNALELDDSALYLCASSFLAGEGNMFFGPGTRLTVL.

This sequence joins TRBV7-2 and TRBJ2-7; D unresolved. Trimming removed 3 bases at V and 1 base at J, with 7 bases between. The CDR3 loop spans 13 amino acids. Germline V gene data show CDR1 as SGHTA and CDR2 as FQGNSA. The CDR3 spells CASSFGRSYEQYF. CDR3 coding DNA: TGTGCCAGCAGCTTCGGAAGGTCCTACGAGCAGTACTTC.

The chain is built from TRBV30 and TRBJ2-1, with 10 nucleotides matching TRBD2. V was pared by 5 bases and J by 7 bases, with 5 bases of the junction left unmatched. The CDR3 runs 13 residues. Germline assignment: CDR1 GTSNPN and CDR2 SVGIG (reference sequence). The chain's CDR3 is CAWSSGSSNEQFF. Here the CDR3 DNA reads TGTGCCTGGTCTAGCGGGAGCTCAAATGAGCAGTTCTTC.

This clone was seen a handful of times. The gene calls are TRBV6-4 and TRBJ1-6, with D possibly being TRBD1 (5 bases). V lost 5 bases and J 9 bases, leaving 14 bases between the germline ends. The CDR3 contains 14 residues. Germline V CDR1 and CDR2: MRHNA, SNTAGT. The CDR3: CASSRFRVISPLHF. The DNA for the CDR3 is TGTGCCAGCAGTCGTTTCAGGGTAATTTCACCCCTCCACTTT.

This clone was detected a few times. The chain recombines TRBV5-1 with TRBJ2-5; 10 bases fit TRBD2. CDR1 is SGHRS and CDR2 is YFSETQ in the germline V gene. With V trimmed by 4 bases and J by 3 bases, 3 bases remained unmatched. This CDR3 is built from 14 residues. CDR3 in DNA: TGCGCCAGCAGCAGTAGCGGGGGGAAAGAGACCCAGTACTTC. Protein: CASSSSGGKETQYF.

V is TRBV30 and J is TRBJ1-2, with D uncertain. V was clipped by 0 bases and J by 8 bases, with 7 bases between them. This CDR3 is 11 amino acids long. Germline V gene lookup returns CDR1 GTSNPN and CDR2 SVGIG (reference sequence). Here the CDR3 reads CAWSVGFGYTF. Here the CDR3 DNA reads TGTGCCTGGAGTGTGGGGTTCGGCTACACCTTC.

The gene calls are TRBV4-2 and TRBJ2-6; either TRBD1 or TRBD2 may supply D (5 bases each). This CDR3 spans 18 amino acids. Germline values: CDR1 LGHNA, CDR2 YNFKEQ. V lost 3 bases and J lost 0, with 15 bases in between. This CDR3 reads CASSQPGQRLSGANVLTF. CDR3 nucleotide sequence: TGTGCCAGCAGCCAGCCGGGGCAGCGTCTCTCTGGGGCCAACGTCCTGACTTTC.

The chain couples TRBV21-1 to TRBJ1-2; the table's D call of TRBD1 was not tested on the DNA. TRBV21-1 is noted as a pseudogene. The CDR3 consists of 16 residues. The DNA of the CDR3 is TGTGCCAGACACACAACCCTCAGGGGGACTAACTATGGCTACACCTTC. Its protein product is CARHTTLRGTNYGYTF.

The CDR3 DNA reads TGTGCCAGCAGCTTAGCCCCTCCAGAATATCCCGAGCAGTACTTC. Translation gives CASSLAPPEYPEQYF. The chain links TRBV7-2 to TRBJ2-7; D uncertain. Trimming pared 0 bases from V and 6 bases from J, leaving 15 bases between. Per the germline V gene, CDR1 is SGHTA and CDR2 is FQGNSA. CDR3 size: 15 residues. Full variable domain (remainder filled in from reference TRBV7-2 and TRBJ2-7): GAGVSQSPSNKVTEKGKDVELRCDPISGHTALYWYRQSLGQGLEFLIYFQGNSAPDKSGLPSDRFSAERTGGSVSTLTIQRTQQEDSAVYLCASSLAPPEYPEQYFGPGTRLTVT.

This clone was found a few times. V gene TRBV7-2 combines with J gene TRBJ2-5; 11 positions agree with TRBD2. The assigned J gene may be wrong: the sequence end matches TRBJ2-7 better. Per germline, CDR1 SGHTA and CDR2 FQGNSA. The CDR3 extends over 17 amino acids. CDR3 amino acids: CASSPRTSGYSSYEQYF. CDR3 sequence (DNA): TGTGCCAGCAGCCCACGGACTAGCGGGTACAGCTCCTACGAGCAGTACTTC.

V and J are TRBV6-6 and TRBJ2-7; D gene unclear. Trimming took 6 bases from V and 9 from J, leaving 18 bases between them. The germline V gene encodes CDR1 MNHNY and CDR2 SVGAGI (reference sequence). CDR3 length: 13 residues. The CDR3 region is CASRNGPHEGQYF. Here the CDR3 DNA reads TGTGCCAGCAGAAACGGGCCCCATGAAGGGCAGTACTTC.

The chain carries TRBV14 and TRBJ2-7, with a weak D call TRBD1 (6 bases). Trimming removed 5 bases at V and 3 bases at J, with 14 bases between. The CDR3 totals 14 residues. Germline V CDR1 and CDR2: SGHDN, FVKESK. The CDR3 bases are TGTGCCAGCAGCGTACAGGGTTTGGGCTACGAGCAGTACTTC. The encoded protein is CASSVQGLGYEQYF. Complete variable domain (other parts from reference TRBV14 and TRBJ2-7): EAGVTQFPSHSVIEKGQTVTLRCDPISGHDNLYWYRRVMGKEIKFLLHFVKESKQDESGMPNNRFLAERTGGTYSTLKVQPAELEDSGVYFCASSVQGLGYEQYFGPGTRLTVT.

V usage is TRBV27 and J usage is TRBJ1-4, with no clear D. Germline V gene lookup returns CDR1 MNHEY and CDR2 SMNVEV (reference sequence). The CDR3 has 15 residues. The germline V and J ends were trimmed by 5 bases and 4 bases, with 14 bases remaining between them. The CDR3 bases are TGTGCCAGCAGTCTAAACTCGCGGGTTAATGAAAAACTGTTTTTT. This translates into CASSLNSRVNEKLFF. The whole variable domain, remainder taken from reference TRBV27 and TRBJ1-4, is EAQVTQNPRYLITVTGKKLTVTCSQNMNHEYMSWYRQDPGLGLRQIYYSMNVEVTDKGDVPEGYKVSRKEKRNFPLILESPSPNQTSLYFCASSLNSRVNEKLFFGSGTQLSVL.

The chain employs TRBV2 and TRBJ2-7, with D hard to call. Germline assignment: CDR1 SNHLY and CDR2 FYNNEI. Deletions cut 1 base from V and 1 base from J, with 11 bases between. CDR3 length: 15 amino acids. The DNA of the CDR3 is TGTGCCAGCAGTGAAGGGGTAACGGGTTCCTACGAGCAGTACTTC. This sequence encodes CASSEGVTGSYEQYF.